The source of this T cell receptor beta chain is a study of Ad26.COV2.S vaccination and SARS-CoV-2 variants. The study, taken as a whole, reports: Recipients given vaccine exceeded placebo recipients in spike-specific TCR breadth.

A word on this clone: The antigen remains undetermined.

Sequencing was performed with immunoSEQ multiplex PCR; in TCRdb, only in-frame clones are kept and a portion is missing. The sample has about 430,000 clones, around 90% seen once. Stated treatment: some 20 received Ad26.COV2.S at low or high dose, single or two shots; roughly 5 received placebo; per-sample allocation not given. The study sampled participants on day 63 after the first vaccine or placebo injection. The germline CDR1 and CDR2 sequences are SGHTA and FQGNSA. Unmatched junction bases numbered 10, after V lost 1 base and J lost 3 bases. The length of the CDR3 is 17 residues. The sequencing used peripheral blood, collected in a trial of Ad26.COV2.S vaccine versus placebo. The V and J genes are TRBV7-2 and TRBJ2-7; TRBD2 matches at 9 bases. The receptor was derived from a person aged 18 to 65 who received the Ad26.COV2.S COVID-19 vaccine or a placebo. For the CDR3, the DNA is TGTGCCAGCAGCTTAGATTCGTCCCTAGCGGGACTCTACGAGCAGTACTTC. Amino acid sequence: CASSLDSSLAGLYEQYF. The variable domain in full, completed from reference TRBV7-2 and TRBJ2-7, reads GAGVSQSPSNKVTEKGKDVELRCDPISGHTALYWYRQSLGQGLEFLIYFQGNSAPDKSGLPSDRFSAERTGGSVSTLTIQRTQQEDSAVYLCASSLDSSLAGLYEQYFGPGTRLTVT.